This T cell receptor beta chain was documented in a study of PD-L1 blockade in urothelial cancer. The germline gives CDR1 SNHLY, CDR2 FYNNEI. V lost 1 base and J lost 0, with 13 bases in between. The CDR3 covers 17 residues. The study, taken as a whole, reports: Durable benefit was linked to greater 3-week expansion of tumor-associated blood clones.

Profiled with immunoSEQ multiplex PCR; TCRdb holds only in-frame clones, not every one. The sample includes 70,000 to 90,000 clones, more than 75% seen only once; the top ten take 9.5%. On this clone: Its matching antigen is unknown.

The sequenced sample was PBMCs, obtained around atezolizumab (anti-PD-L1) treatment. The chain couples TRBV2 to TRBJ1-3; possibly TRBD1 for D (5 bases). This clonotype originated in a man in his 70s with urothelial cancer. This chain's CDR3 is CASSEGVGVDSGNTIYF. The CDR3 DNA reads as TGTGCCAGCAGTGAAGGGGTAGGGGTCGACTCTGGAAACACCATATATTTT.